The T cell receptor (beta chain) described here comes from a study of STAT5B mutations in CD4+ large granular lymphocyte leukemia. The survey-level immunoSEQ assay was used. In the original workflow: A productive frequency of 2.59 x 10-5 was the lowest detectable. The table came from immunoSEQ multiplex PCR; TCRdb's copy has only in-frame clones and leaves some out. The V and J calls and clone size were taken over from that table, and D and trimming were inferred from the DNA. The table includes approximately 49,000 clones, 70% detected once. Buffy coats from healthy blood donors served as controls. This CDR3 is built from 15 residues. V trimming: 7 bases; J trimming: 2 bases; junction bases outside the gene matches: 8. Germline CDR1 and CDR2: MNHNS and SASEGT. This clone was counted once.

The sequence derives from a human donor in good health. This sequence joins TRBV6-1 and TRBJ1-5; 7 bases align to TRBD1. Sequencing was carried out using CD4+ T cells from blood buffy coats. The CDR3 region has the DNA TGTGCCAGCACCCCCCGACAGGGCCGCAATCAGCCCCAGCATTTT. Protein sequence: CASTPRQGRNQPQHF.